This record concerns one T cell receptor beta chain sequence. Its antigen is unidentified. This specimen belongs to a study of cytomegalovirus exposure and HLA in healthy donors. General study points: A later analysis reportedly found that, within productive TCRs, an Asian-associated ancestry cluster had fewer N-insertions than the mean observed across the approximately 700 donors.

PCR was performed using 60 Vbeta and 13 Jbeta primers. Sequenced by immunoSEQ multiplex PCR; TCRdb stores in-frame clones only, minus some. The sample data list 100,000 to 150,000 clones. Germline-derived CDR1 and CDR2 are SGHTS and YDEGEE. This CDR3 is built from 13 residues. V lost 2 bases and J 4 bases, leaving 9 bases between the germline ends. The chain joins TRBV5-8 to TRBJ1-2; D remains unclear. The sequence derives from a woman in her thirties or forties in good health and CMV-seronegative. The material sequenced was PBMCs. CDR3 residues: CASSFPGFYGYTF. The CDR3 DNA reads TGTGCCAGCAGCTTCCCCGGGTTCTATGGCTACACCTTC. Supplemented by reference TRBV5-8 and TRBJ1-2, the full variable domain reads EAGVTQSPTHLIKTRGQQATLRCSPISGHTSVYWYQQALGLGLQFLLWYDEGEERNRGNFPPRFSGRQFPNYSSELNVNALELEDSALYLCASSFPGFYGYTFGSGTRLTVV.